The present TCR beta chain was sequenced within a study of control samples from healthy donors and cancer patients. Germline lookup yields CDR1 SNHLY and CDR2 FYNNEI. The trim removed 6 bases at V and 2 bases at J, leaving 6 bases unmatched. The CDR3 spans 15 residues. Using immunoSEQ multiplex PCR, the repertoire was profiled, and TCRdb retains in-frame clones only, with some absent. The top ten clones hold about 20% of a sample with 45,000 to 55,000 clones, nearly 95% of them seen once. The chain has TRBV2 and TRBJ1-4, with 7 bases matching TRBD1. This TCR was recovered from a woman aged 50 to 65 with head and neck cancer. The source material was PBMCs. The CDR3 spells CASSPLTGTNEKLFF. Here the CDR3 DNA reads TGTGCCAGCAGCCCCTTGACAGGGACTAATGAAAAACTGTTTTTT.